Detailed here is one TCR beta chain. This sample was included in a study of T cell responses to AZD1222 COVID-19 vaccine. This table comes from immunoSEQ multiplex PCR, and its TCRdb copy is limited to in-frame clones, with some not included. The table has 140,000 to 150,000 clones, around 93% seen once. The sequence was collected from an adult in good health. The sequences come from peripheral blood, collected on day 0 of AZD1222 vaccination.

The DNA of the CDR3 is TGTGCCAGCAGTTTATTTTTGGGGGACCCAGCCAAAAACATTCAGTACTTC. Amino acid sequence: CASSLFLGDPAKNIQYF. The chain couples TRBV28 to TRBJ2-4; D assignment may be TRBD1 or TRBD2 (5 bases each). The V gene lost 1 base and the J gene lost 0 bases, with 13 bases spanning the gap. The CDR3 covers 17 residues. CDR1 and CDR2 (germline): MDHEN, SYDVKM.